The table lists the clone carrying this TCR beta chain with a count of one. The antigen is unknown. Only in-frame clones appear in the TCRdb table, and some are missing; sequencing was by immunoSEQ multiplex PCR. The sample contains roughly 52,000 clones, approximately 80% of which appear only once. This entry comes from a study of a mutant IDH1 vaccine in newly diagnosed glioma. Study-wide background: Radiotherapy, temozolomide, or both had been given previously, and both were given to most.

With V trimmed by 0 bases and J by 5 bases, 2 bases remained unmatched. CDR1 MNHEY and CDR2 SMNVEV come from the germline V gene (reference sequence). This CDR3 is built from 16 residues. Stated time point: week 35, safety follow-up. In the vaccine, a single dose held 300 ug of the mutant IDH1 20-mer peptide, along with topical imiquimod. Administration of eight vaccinations to patients took place in weeks 1, 3, 5, 7, 11, 15, 19, 23. Donor diagnoses consisted of new WHO grade 3 or 4 IDH1-mutant, ATRX-lost astrocytomas. The gene calls are TRBV27 and TRBJ1-5; 12 nucleotides match TRBD1. The material was PBMCs, obtained from a glioma patient whose treatment included an IDH1 peptide vaccine. This sequence originates from a man aged 40-50 years with glioma. The CDR3 region is CASSLSGTGGYQPQHF. The CDR3 bases are TGTGCCAGCAGTTTATCCGGGACAGGGGGCTATCAGCCCCAGCATTTT.